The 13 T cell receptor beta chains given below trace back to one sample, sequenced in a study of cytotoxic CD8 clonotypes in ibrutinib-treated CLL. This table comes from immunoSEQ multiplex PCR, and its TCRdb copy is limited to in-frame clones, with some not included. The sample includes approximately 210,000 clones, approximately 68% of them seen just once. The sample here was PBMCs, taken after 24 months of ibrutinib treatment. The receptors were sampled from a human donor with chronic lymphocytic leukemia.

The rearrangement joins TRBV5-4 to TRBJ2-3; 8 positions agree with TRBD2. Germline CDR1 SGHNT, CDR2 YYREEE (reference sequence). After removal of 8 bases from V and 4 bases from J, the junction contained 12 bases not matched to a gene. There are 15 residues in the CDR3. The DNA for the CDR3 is TGTGCCAGTAGCCCCCAAGCGGGAGTTTCAGATACGCAGTATTTT. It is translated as CASSPQAGVSDTQYF.

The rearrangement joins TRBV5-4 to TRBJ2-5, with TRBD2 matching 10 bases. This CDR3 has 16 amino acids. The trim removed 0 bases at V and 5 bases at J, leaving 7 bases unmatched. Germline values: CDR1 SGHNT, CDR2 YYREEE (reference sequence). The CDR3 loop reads CASSLAVAGGRETQYF. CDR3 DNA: TGTGCCAGCAGCTTGGCGGTAGCGGGAGGTAGGGAGACCCAGTACTTC.

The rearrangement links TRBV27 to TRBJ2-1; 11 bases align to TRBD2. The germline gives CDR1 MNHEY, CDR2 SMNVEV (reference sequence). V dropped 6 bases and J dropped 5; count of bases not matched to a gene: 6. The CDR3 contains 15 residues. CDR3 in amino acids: CASSGTSGGNNEQFF. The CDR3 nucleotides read TGTGCCAGCAGCGGAACTAGCGGGGGTAACAATGAGCAGTTCTTC.

CDR3 in amino acids: CASSLAGVNSYEQYF. The DNA for the CDR3 is TGCGCCAGCAGCTTGGCTGGCGTTAACTCCTACGAGCAGTACTTC. The J gene is TRBJ2-7, the V gene TRBV5-1; D uncertain. The CDR3 is made up of 15 amino acids. Trimming took off 0 bases at V and 0 bases at J, with 10 bases between the two ends. Germline CDR1 is SGHRS and CDR2 is YFSETQ.

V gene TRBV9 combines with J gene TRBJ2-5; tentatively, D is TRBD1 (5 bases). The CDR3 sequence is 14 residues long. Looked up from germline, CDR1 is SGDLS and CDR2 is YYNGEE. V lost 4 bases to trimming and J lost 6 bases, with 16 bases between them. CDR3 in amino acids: CASSPGQDGKTQYF. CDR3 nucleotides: TGTGCCAGCAGCCCCGGACAAGATGGGAAGACCCAGTACTTC.

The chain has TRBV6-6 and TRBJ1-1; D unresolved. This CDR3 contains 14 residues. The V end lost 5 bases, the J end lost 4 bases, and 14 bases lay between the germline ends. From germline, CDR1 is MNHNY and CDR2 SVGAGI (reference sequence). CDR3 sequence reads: CASSRGRLSTEAFF. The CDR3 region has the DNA TGTGCCAGCAGTAGAGGGAGGCTTAGCACTGAAGCTTTCTTT.

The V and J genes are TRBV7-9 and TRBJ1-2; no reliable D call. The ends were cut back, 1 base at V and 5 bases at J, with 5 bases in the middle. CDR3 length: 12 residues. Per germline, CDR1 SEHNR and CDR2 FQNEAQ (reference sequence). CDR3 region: CASSLDWYGYTF. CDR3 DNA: TGTGCCAGCAGCTTAGATTGGTATGGCTACACCTTC.

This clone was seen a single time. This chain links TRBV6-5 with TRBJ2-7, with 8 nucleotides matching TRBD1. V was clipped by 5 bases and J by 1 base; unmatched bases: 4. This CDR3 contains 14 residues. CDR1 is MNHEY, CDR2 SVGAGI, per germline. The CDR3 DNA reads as TGTGCCAGCAGTCGGGACAGGCAATCCTACGAGCAGTACTTC. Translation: CASSRDRQSYEQYF.

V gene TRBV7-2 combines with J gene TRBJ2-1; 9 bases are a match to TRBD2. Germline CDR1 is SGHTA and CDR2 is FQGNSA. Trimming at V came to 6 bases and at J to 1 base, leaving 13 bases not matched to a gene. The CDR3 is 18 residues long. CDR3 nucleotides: TGTGCCAGCAGGCCGCACGGCGGGAGGGCCTTTTCCTACAATGAGCAGTTCTTC. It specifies CASRPHGGRAFSYNEQFF.

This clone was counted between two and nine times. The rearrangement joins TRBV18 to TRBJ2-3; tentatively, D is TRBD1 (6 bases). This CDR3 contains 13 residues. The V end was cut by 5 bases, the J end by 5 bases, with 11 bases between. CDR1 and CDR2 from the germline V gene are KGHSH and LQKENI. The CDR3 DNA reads TGTGCCAGCTCATCCAGGGGTCAAGATACGCAGTATTTT. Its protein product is CASSSRGQDTQYF.

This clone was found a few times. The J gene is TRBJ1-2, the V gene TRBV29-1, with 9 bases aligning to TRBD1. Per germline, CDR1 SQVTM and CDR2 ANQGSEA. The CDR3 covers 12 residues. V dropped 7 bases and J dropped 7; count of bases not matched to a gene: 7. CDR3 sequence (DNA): TGCAGCGCCTACAGGGGGCGGTCTGGCTACACCTTC. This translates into CSAYRGRSGYTF.

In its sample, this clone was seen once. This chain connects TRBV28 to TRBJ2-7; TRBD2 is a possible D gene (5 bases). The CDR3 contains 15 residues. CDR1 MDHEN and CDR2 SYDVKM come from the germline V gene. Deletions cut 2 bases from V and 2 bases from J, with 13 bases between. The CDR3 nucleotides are TGTGCCAGCAGTTTACTAGCCAGGAGTACCTACGAGCAGTACTTC. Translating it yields CASSLLARSTYEQYF.

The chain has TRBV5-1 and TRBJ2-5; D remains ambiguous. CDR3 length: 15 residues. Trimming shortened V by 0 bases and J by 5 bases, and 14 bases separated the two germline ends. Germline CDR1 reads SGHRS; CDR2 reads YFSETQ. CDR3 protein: CASSLVDGPTETQYF. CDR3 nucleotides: TGCGCCAGCAGCTTGGTTGATGGCCCCACTGAGACCCAGTACTTC. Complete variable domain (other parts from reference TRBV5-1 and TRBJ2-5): KAGVTQTPRYLIKTRGQQVTLSCSPISGHRSVSWYQQTPGQGLQFLFEYFSETQRNKGNFPGRFSGRQFSNSRSEMNVSTLELGDSALYLCASSLVDGPTETQYFGPGTRLLVL.